Listed here is a single T cell receptor beta chain. Stated time point: sample taken at primary tumor resection. Whole RNA obtained from tumor, nontumor lung or frozen PBMC underwent sequencing without sorting. Via MiXCR, TCRdb re-called the 5' RACE reads, giving one row per CDR3 protein. The sample records about 22,000 distinct CDR3 sequences, roughly 4.5% being singletons. The sample originates from a study of spatial heterogeneity in lung cancer. The source material was PBMCs, sampled at surgery. This receptor was taken from a male donor with early-stage non-small cell lung cancer.

The CDR3 region has the DNA TGTGCCAGCAGCTTATTTGGCGACGGAGGGAATGAGCAGTTCTTC. As protein: CASSLFGDGGNEQFF. J is TRBJ2-1 and V is TRBV7-3, with a possible D match to TRBD2 (6 bases). This CDR3 is built from 15 residues. The V gene's germline CDR1 is SGHTA and CDR2 FQGTGA. V gave up 2 bases and J gave up 7 bases, with 15 bases separating them.